The 9 T cell receptor beta chains given below trace back to one sample, sequenced in a study of T cells after posttransplantation cyclophosphamide. Sequenced by immunoSEQ multiplex PCR; TCRdb stores in-frame clones only, minus some. The sample consists of 23,000 or so clones, 65% to 90% of them appearing once. Control samples came 1 year after myeloablative marrow transplants with methotrexate plus calcineurin inhibitor. The sequences come from PBMCs, collected about 400 days after allogeneic stem cell transplant with calcineurin inhibitor and methotrexate. The receptors come from a female patient between 30 and 39 years old who received an allogeneic stem cell transplant from an unrelated donor, was CMV-positive, and had acute and chronic GVHD. Some T cells may have come from the graft donor.

DNA for the CDR3: TGTGCCAGCAGTGCCGGGACAGGAATGTACGAGCAGTACTTC. Translated: CASSAGTGMYEQYF. This rearrangement joins TRBV6-1 to TRBJ2-7; 8 nucleotides match TRBD1. Trimming cost V 4 bases and J 4 bases; bases outside gene matches: 6. The length of the CDR3 is 14 residues. Germline CDR1 is MNHNS and CDR2 is SASEGT.

The chain links TRBV9 to TRBJ2-2; 9 nucleotides agree with TRBD2. Germline trimming cut 0 bases from V and 3 bases from J; bases unmatched to any gene: 9. CDR3 size: 18 residues. CDR1 SGDLS and CDR2 YYNGEE come from the germline V gene. The CDR3 spells CASSVEAAGLADTGELFF. In DNA form, the CDR3 reads TGTGCCAGCAGCGTAGAGGCAGCGGGACTAGCTGACACCGGGGAGCTGTTTTTT.

The chain carries TRBV5-1 and TRBJ2-7; 7 nucleotides agree with TRBD1. Germline V lookup: CDR1 SGHRS, CDR2 YFSETQ. CDR3 size: 14 residues. Losses at the gene ends were 3 bases for V and 3 bases for J; bases not matched to a gene: 6. For the CDR3, the DNA is TGCGCCAGCAGCTGGTCAACAGGGGTCTACGAGCAGTACTTC. This gives the protein CASSWSTGVYEQYF.

The rearrangement uses TRBV7-9 and TRBJ1-4, with no clear D. CDR3 length: 15 amino acids. Germline V gene lookup returns CDR1 SEHNR and CDR2 FQNEAQ (reference sequence). Trimming removed 1 base at V and 7 bases at J, with 13 bases between. The CDR3 sequence is CASSLVRGISEKLFF. DNA of the CDR3: TGTGCCAGCAGCTTAGTAAGAGGAATTAGTGAAAAACTGTTTTTT.

The chain has TRBV6-5 and TRBJ1-5; D perhaps matches TRBD1 (6 bases). Germline-derived CDR1 and CDR2 are MNHEY and SVGAGI. The CDR3 has 14 amino acids. Trimming took off 5 bases at V and 3 bases at J, with 11 bases between the two ends. CDR3 nucleotide sequence: TGTGCCAGCAGTAGAGGACAGATCAATCAGCCCCAGCATTTT. Protein product: CASSRGQINQPQHF.

The V call is TRBV5-4, the J call TRBJ2-1, with 11 bases aligning to TRBD2. J was trimmed by 3 bases and V by 10 bases; bases with no gene match: 6. The germline gives CDR1 SGHNT, CDR2 YYREEE (reference sequence). The CDR3 extends over 14 amino acids. The CDR3 nucleotides read TGTGCCGGAGGGACTAGCGGAGTCTACAATGAGCAGTTCTTC. Translated, it gives CAGGTSGVYNEQFF.

The rearrangement links TRBV18 to TRBJ2-1, with 8 bases aligning to TRBD1. The length of the CDR3 is 15 residues. The V gene's germline CDR1 is KGHSH and CDR2 LQKENI. V lost 5 bases to trimming and J lost 7 bases; unmatched junction nucleotides: 10. CDR3 sequence reads: CASSSTGTGLNEQFF. The CDR3 DNA sequence: TGTGCCAGCTCATCGACCGGGACAGGCCTTAATGAGCAGTTCTTC.

The J gene is TRBJ1-2, the V gene TRBV18; possibly TRBD1 for D (5 bases). CDR1 KGHSH and CDR2 LQKENI come from the germline V gene. V dropped 5 bases and J dropped 3 bases, with 16 bases sitting between them. CDR3 length: 15 residues. The CDR3 DNA follows: TGTGCCAGCTCATTCGGGCAGGGAGGGGACTATGGCTACACCTTC. Its translation is CASSFGQGGDYGYTF. Looking up the rest from reference TRBV18 and TRBJ1-2 gives the full variable domain: NAGVMQNPRHLVRRRGQEARLRCSPMKGHSHVYWYRQLPEEGLKFMVYLQKENIIDESGMPKERFSAEFPKEGPSILRIQQVVRGDSAAYFCASSFGQGGDYGYTFGSGTRLTVV.

The chain recombines TRBV27 with TRBJ1-5; D unresolved. V lost 5 bases and J lost 6, with 20 bases in between. The CDR3 spans 16 residues. Per the germline V gene, CDR1 is MNHEY and CDR2 is SMNVEV (reference sequence). The CDR3 reads CASSPGVGGFSQPQHF. The CDR3 nucleotides are TGTGCCAGCAGTCCAGGCGTGGGAGGGTTCAGTCAGCCCCAGCATTTT.